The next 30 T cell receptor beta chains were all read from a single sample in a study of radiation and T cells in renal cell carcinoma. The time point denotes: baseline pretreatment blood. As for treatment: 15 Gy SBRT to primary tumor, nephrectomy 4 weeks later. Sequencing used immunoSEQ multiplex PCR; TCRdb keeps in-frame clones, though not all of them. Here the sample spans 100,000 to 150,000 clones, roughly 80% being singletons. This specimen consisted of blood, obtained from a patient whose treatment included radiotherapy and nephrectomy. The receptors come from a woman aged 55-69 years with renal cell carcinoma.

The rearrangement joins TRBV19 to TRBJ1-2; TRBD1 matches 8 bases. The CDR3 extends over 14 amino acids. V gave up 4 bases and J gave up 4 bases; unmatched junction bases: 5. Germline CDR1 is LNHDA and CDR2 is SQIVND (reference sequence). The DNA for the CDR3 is TGTGCCAGTAGTACTGGACAGGGACCCTATGGCTACACCTTC. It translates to CASSTGQGPYGYTF.

The chain's CDR3 is CAWSVGAGVFGYTF. Written as DNA, the CDR3 is TGTGCCTGGAGTGTAGGTGCCGGGGTGTTTGGCTACACCTTC. This chain joins TRBV30 and TRBJ1-2; D not certain. Germline lookup yields CDR1 GTSNPN and CDR2 SVGIG (reference sequence). The CDR3 covers 14 residues. Between the trimmed V and J ends, which lost 0 bases and 7 bases, there was a span of 15 bases. Based on the CDR3 plus reference TRBV30 and TRBJ1-2, the full variable domain is SQTIHQWPATLVQPVGSPLSLECTVEGTSNPNLYWYRQAAGRGLQLLFYSVGIGQISSEVPQNLSASRPQDRQFILSSKKLLLSDSGFYLCAWSVGAGVFGYTFGSGTRLTVV.

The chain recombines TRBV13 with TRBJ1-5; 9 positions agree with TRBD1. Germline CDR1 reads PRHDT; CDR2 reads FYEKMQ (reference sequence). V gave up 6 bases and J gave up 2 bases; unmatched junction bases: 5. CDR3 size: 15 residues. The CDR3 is CASSTGGGRNQPQHF. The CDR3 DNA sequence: TGTGCCAGCAGTACAGGGGGCGGCCGCAATCAGCCCCAGCATTTT.

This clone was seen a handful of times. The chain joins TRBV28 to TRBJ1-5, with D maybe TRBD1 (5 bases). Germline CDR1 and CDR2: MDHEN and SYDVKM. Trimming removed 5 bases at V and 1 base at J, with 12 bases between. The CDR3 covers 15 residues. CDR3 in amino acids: CASSLKAGSNQPQHF. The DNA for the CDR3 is TGTGCCAGCAGTCTCAAGGCAGGGAGCAATCAGCCCCAGCATTTT. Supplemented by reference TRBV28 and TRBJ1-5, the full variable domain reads DVKVTQSSRYLVKRTGEKVFLECVQDMDHENMFWYRQDPGLGLRLIYFSYDVKMKEKGDIPEGYSVSREKKERFSLILESASTNQTSMYLCASSLKAGSNQPQHFGDGTRLSIL.

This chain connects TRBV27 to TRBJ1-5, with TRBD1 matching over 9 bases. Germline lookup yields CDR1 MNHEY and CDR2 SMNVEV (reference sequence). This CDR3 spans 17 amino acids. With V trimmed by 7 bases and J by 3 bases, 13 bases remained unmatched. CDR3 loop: CASTPRGQGNTNQPQHF. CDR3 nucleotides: TGTGCCAGCACCCCTCGCGGACAGGGGAATACCAATCAGCCCCAGCATTTT.

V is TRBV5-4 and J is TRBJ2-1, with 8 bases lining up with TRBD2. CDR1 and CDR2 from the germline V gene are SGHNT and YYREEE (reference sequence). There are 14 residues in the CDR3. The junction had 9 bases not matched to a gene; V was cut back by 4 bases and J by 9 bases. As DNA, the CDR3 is TGTGCCAGCAGCACGGGACTAGGGGGAGGTGAGCAGTTCTTC. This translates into CASSTGLGGGEQFF.

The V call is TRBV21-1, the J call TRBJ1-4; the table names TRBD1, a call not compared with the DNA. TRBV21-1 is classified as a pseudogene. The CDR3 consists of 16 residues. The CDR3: CASSIRQGGRSEKLFF. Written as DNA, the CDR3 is TGTGCCAGCAGCATACGACAGGGCGGGCGGAGTGAAAAACTGTTTTTT.

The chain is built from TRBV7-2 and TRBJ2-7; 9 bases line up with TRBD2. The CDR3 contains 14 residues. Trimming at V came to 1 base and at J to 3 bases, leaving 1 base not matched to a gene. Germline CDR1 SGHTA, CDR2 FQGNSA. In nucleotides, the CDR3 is TGTGCCAGCAGCTTAGAGCGGGAGGTCTACGAGCAGTACTTC. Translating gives CASSLEREVYEQYF.

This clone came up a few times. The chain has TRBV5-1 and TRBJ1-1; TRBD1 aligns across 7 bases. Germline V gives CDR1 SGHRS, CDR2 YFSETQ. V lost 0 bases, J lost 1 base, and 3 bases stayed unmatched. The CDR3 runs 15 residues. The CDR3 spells CASSLGAGGNTEAFF. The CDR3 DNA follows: TGCGCCAGCAGCTTGGGAGCAGGGGGGAACACTGAAGCTTTCTTT.

CDR3 residues: CASSVGPGETQYF. The CDR3 region has the DNA TGTGCCAGCAGTGTGGGACCCGGGGAGACCCAGTACTTC. J is TRBJ2-5 and V is TRBV2; D may be TRBD1 or TRBD2 (5 bases each). Per the germline V gene, CDR1 is SNHLY and CDR2 is FYNNEI. V lost 4 bases and J lost 5, with 11 bases in between. CDR3 length: 13 amino acids.

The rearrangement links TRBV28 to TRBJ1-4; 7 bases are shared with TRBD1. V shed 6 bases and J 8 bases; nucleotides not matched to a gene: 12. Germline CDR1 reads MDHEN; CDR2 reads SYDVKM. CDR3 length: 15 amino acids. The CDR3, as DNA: TGTGCCAGCAGCCCGGGGCAGGGGGGCTCCGAAAAACTGTTTTTT. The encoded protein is CASSPGQGGSEKLFF.

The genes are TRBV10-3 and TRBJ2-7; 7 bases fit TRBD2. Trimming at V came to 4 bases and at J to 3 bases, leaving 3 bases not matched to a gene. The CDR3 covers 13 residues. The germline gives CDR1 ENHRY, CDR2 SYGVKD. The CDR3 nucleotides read TGTGCCATCAGTGTAACGGGGGGCTACGAGCAGTACTTC. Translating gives CAISVTGGYEQYF.

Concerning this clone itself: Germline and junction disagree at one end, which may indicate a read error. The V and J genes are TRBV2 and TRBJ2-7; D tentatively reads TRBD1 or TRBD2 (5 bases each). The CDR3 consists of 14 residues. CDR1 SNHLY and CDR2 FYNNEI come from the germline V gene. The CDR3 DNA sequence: TGTGCCAGCAGGGAAGGCCAGGGACCCTACGAGCAGTACTTC. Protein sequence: CASREGQGPYEQYF.

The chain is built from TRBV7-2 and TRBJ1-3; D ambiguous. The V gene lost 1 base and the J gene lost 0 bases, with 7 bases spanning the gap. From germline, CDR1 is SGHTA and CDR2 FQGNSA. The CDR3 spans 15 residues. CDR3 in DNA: TGTGCCAGCAGCTTAGACGGAGCCTCTGGAAACACCATATATTTT. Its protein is CASSLDGASGNTIYF.

The CDR3 is CASRKGTGENTEAFF. CDR3 DNA: TGCGCCAGCAGAAAGGGGACAGGGGAAAACACTGAAGCTTTCTTT. The chain joins TRBV4-1 to TRBJ1-1; 10 positions agree with TRBD1. Germline loops: CDR1 MGHRA, CDR2 YSYEKL. V trimming: 6 bases; J trimming: 2 bases; junction bases outside the gene matches: 6. The CDR3 is 15 residues long.

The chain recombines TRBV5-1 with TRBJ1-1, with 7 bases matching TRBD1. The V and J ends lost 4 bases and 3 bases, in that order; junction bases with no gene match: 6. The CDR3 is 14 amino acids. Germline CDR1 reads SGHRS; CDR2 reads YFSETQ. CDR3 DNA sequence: TGCGCCAGCAGCGCGACAGGGTCCGACACTGAAGCTTTCTTT. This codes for CASSATGSDTEAFF.

CDR3 sequence (DNA): TGTGCCAGCAGGCGGGGACAGCGAAACACTGAAGCTTTCTTT. It encodes CASRRGQRNTEAFF. J is TRBJ1-1 and V is TRBV6-1, with 7 positions matching TRBD1. V was clipped by 6 bases and J by 2 bases; unmatched bases: 6. CDR1 is MNHNS, CDR2 SASEGT, per germline. The CDR3 loop spans 14 amino acids.

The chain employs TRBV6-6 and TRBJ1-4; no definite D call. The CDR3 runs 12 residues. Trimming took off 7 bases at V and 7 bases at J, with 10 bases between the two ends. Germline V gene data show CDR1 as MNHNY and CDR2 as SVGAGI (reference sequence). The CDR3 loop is CASNPDGEKLFF. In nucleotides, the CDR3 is TGTGCCAGCAACCCGGACGGTGAAAAACTGTTTTTT.

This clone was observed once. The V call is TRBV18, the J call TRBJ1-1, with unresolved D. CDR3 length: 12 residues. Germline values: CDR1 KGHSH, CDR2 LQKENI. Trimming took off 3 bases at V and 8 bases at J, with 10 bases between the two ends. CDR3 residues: CASSPTGREAFF. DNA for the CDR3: TGTGCCAGCTCACCTACCGGGAGAGAAGCTTTCTTT.

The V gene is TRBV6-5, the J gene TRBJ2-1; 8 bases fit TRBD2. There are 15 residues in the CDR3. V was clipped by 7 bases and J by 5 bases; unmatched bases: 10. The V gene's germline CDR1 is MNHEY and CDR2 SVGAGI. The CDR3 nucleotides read TGTGCCAGCAAGGCCTCCCTAGCGGGTCACAATGAGCAGTTCTTC. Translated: CASKASLAGHNEQFF.

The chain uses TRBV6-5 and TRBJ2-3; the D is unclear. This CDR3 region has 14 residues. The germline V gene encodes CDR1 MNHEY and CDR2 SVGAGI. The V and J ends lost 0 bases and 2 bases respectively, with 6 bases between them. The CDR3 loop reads CASSYSGFTDTQYF. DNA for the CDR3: TGTGCCAGCAGTTACTCCGGCTTCACAGATACGCAGTATTTT.

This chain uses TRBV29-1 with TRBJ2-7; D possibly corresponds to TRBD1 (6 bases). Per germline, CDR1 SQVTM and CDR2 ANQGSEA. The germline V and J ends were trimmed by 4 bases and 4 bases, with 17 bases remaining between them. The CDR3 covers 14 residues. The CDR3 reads CSVAMGAQGYEQYF. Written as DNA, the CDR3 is TGCAGCGTTGCCATGGGGGCCCAGGGGTACGAGCAGTACTTC.

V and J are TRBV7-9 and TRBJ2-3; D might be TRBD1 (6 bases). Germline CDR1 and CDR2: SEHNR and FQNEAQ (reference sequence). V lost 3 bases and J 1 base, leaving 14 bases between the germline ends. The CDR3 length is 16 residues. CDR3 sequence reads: CASSLLQGQGTDTQYF. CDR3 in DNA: TGTGCCAGCAGCTTGTTACAGGGTCAGGGCACAGATACGCAGTATTTT.

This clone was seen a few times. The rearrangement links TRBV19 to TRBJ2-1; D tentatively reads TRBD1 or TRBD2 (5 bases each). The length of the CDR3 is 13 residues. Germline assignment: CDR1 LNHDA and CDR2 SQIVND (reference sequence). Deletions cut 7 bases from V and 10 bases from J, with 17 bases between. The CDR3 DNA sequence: TGTGCCAGTAATCTAAACGGGGCGAGGGAGCAGTTCTTC. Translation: CASNLNGAREQFF.

The CDR3 protein is CASSAASGVNYGYTF. The CDR3 nucleotides are TGTGCCAGCAGTGCTGCTTCGGGGGTTAACTATGGCTACACCTTC. The gene calls are TRBV6-4 and TRBJ1-2; tentative D call: TRBD1 (5 bases). V shed 4 bases and J shed 1 base, with 13 bases lying between them. The CDR3 length is 15 residues. CDR1 MRHNA and CDR2 SNTAGT come from the germline V gene.

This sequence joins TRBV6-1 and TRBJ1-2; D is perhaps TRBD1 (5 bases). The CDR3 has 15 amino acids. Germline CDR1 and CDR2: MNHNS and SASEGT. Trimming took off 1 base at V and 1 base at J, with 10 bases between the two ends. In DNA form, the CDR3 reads TGTGCCAGCAGTGAAGAAGGGGTCTTTAACTATGGCTACACCTTC. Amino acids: CASSEEGVFNYGYTF.

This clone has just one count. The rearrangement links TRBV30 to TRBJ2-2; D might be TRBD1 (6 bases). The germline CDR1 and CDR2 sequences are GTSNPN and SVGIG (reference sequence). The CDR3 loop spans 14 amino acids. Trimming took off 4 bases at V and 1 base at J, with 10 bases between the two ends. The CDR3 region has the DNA TGTGCCTGGAAGGGGGACCTGAACACCGGGGAGCTGTTTTTT. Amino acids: CAWKGDLNTGELFF.

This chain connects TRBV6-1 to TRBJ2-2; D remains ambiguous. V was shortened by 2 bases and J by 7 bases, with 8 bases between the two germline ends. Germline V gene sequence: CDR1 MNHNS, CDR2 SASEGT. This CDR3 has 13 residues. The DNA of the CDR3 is TGTGCCAGCAGTGAAAATGGGCTCGGGGAGCTGTTTTTT. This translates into CASSENGLGELFF.

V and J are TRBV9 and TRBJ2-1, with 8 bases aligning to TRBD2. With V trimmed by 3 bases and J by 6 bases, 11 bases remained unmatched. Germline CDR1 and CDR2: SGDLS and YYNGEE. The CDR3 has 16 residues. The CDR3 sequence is CASSARRGALGNEQFF. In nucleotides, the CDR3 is TGTGCCAGCAGCGCACGGCGGGGGGCCCTGGGCAATGAGCAGTTCTTC.

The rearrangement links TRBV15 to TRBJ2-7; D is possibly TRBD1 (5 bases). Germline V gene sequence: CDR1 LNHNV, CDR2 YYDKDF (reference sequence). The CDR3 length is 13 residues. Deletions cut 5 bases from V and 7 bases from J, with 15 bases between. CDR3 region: CATSPSQAQEQYF. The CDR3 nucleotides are TGTGCCACCAGCCCCTCACAGGCTCAAGAGCAGTACTTC.